These 25 T cell receptor beta chains share one sample of origin, sequenced in a study of T cells in Graves' hyperthyroidism and ophthalmopathy. The TCR beta CDR3 regions underwent amplification using RNA transcripts as the source. The HTBI set primed first-round TCR CDR3 RT-PCR. TCRdb re-called the multiplex PCR reads through MiXCR, storing one row per CDR3 protein. This sample yields around 350,000 distinct CDR3 sequences, of which 15% to 20% are seen a single time; around 3.6% belongs to the top ten. The sample consisted of blood. These receptors were collected from a woman under 30 with Graves' hyperthyroidism.

This clonotype has just a few counts. V and J are TRBV20-1 and TRBJ2-7; D not certain. Germline-derived CDR1 and CDR2 are DFQATT and SNEGSKA (reference sequence). The length of the CDR3 is 11 residues. Trimming cost V 6 bases and J 2 bases, with 8 bases left between them. The CDR3 DNA sequence: TGCAGTGCCCCAAGAACCTACGAGCAGTACTTC. This translates into CSAPRTYEQYF.

This clonotype was seen at least ten times. The chain uses TRBV12-3 or TRBV12-4 and TRBJ2-7, with D unclear. This CDR3 contains 14 residues. V dropped 3 bases and J dropped 6 bases, with 15 bases sitting between them. The CDR3 reads CASSLVGISREQYF. The CDR3 bases are TGTGCCAGCAGTTTGGTAGGGATTTCTCGCGAGCAGTACTTC.

This clonotype came up a few times. The gene calls are TRBV19 and TRBJ1-1; D is unclear. Between the trimmed V and J ends, which lost 0 bases and 1 base, there was a span of 6 bases. The CDR3 contains 14 residues. CDR1 is LNHDA and CDR2 is SQIVND in the germline V gene (reference sequence). The CDR3 nucleotides are TGTGCCAGTAGTATAGATTTAGGGAACACTGAAGCTTTCTTT. Translating it yields CASSIDLGNTEAFF.

This clonotype was recorded many times. This chain joins TRBV2 and TRBJ2-2, with D maybe TRBD2 (6 bases). Trimming removed 6 bases at V and 10 bases at J, with 18 bases between. The CDR3 length is 14 residues. CDR1 and CDR2 from the germline V gene are SNHLY and FYNNEI. CDR3 in amino acids: CASRTLKASEELFF. Written as DNA, the CDR3 is TGTGCCAGCAGGACTTTGAAGGCTAGCGAGGAGCTGTTTTTT.

This chain links TRBV15 with TRBJ1-1, with unresolved D. The CDR3 is 15 amino acids. V was cut by 0 bases and J by 0 bases, with 8 bases left in between. From germline, CDR1 is LNHNV and CDR2 YYDKDF (reference sequence). CDR3 sequence reads: CATSRDPIMNTEAFF. CDR3 in DNA: TGTGCCACCAGCAGAGACCCGATTATGAACACTGAAGCTTTCTTT.

At least ten counts were recorded for this clonotype. The chain carries TRBV28 and TRBJ2-6; D gene uncertain. With 6 bases removed from V and 0 bases from J, the gap between germline ends came to 18 bases. Looked up from germline, CDR1 is MDHEN and CDR2 is SYDVKM. This CDR3 is 18 amino acids long. CDR3 protein: CASRPPAGRISGANVLTF. CDR3 DNA sequence: TGTGCCAGCAGGCCCCCGGCAGGTAGGATCTCTGGGGCCAACGTCCTGACTTTC.

This clonotype was seen repeatedly, ten times or more. The V gene is TRBV6-1, the J gene TRBJ2-4; maybe TRBD1 (5 bases). The CDR3 consists of 14 residues. Per germline, CDR1 MNHNS and CDR2 SASEGT. Trimming removed 6 bases from V and 0 bases from J, with 9 bases in between. In DNA form, the CDR3 reads TGTGCCAGCAGGCAGGGAATAGCCAAAAACATTCAGTACTTC. It is translated as CASRQGIAKNIQYF.

The chain carries TRBV6-2 or TRBV6-3 and TRBJ1-6, with no clear D. Trimming removed 4 bases from V and 10 bases from J, with 14 bases in between. CDR3 size: 14 residues. Germline CDR1 reads MNHEY; CDR2 reads SVGEGT. CDR3 nucleotides: TGTGCCAGCAGTTCGACGCAGGAGAGATCACCCCTCCACTTT. This translates into CASSSTQERSPLHF.

In this sample, this clonotype turned up many times. The chain couples TRBV27 to TRBJ2-2; no clear D. Germline V lookup: CDR1 MNHEY, CDR2 SMNVEV (reference sequence). The CDR3 spans 13 residues. V shed 10 bases and J shed 1 base, with 10 bases lying between them. The CDR3 DNA is TGTGCCACCACCGTAAGGAACACCGGGGAGCTGTTTTTT. Translation: CATTVRNTGELFF.

The CDR3 here is CASSYLRDRILYYGYTF. In DNA, the CDR3 is TGTGCCAGCAGCTACCTCCGGGACCGGATCCTATACTATGGCTACACCTTC. The rearrangement uses TRBV5-4 and TRBJ1-2; D might be TRBD1 (5 bases). Trimming pared 3 bases from V and 3 bases from J, leaving 21 bases between. Per the germline V gene, CDR1 is SGHNT and CDR2 is YYREEE (reference sequence). The CDR3 has 17 residues.

This clonotype was detected ten times or more. The V gene is TRBV24-1, the J gene TRBJ1-1, with D uncertain. Germline V gives CDR1 KGHDR, CDR2 SFDVKD. The CDR3 totals 12 residues. Deletions cut 5 bases from V and 7 bases from J, with 10 bases between. The CDR3 bases are TGTGCCACCAGTGCCCGGTCAGGTGAAGCTTTCTTT. Its translation is CATSARSGEAFF.

The genes are TRBV15 and TRBJ2-7; 11 nucleotides align to TRBD1. With V trimmed by 3 bases and J by 6 bases, 4 bases remained unmatched. The CDR3 runs to 14 residues. CDR1 LNHNV and CDR2 YYDKDF come from the germline V gene (reference sequence). The CDR3 here is CATSSPDRGREQYF. Written as DNA, the CDR3 is TGTGCCACCAGCAGCCCGGACAGGGGGCGCGAGCAGTACTTC.

The chain employs TRBV18 and TRBJ1-1; D unclear. The CDR3 is 15 amino acids. Trimming shortened V by 2 bases and J by 1 base, and 11 bases separated the two germline ends. Germline V gene sequence: CDR1 KGHSH, CDR2 LQKENI. CDR3 protein: CASSPGNGPNTEAFF. The CDR3 bases are TGTGCCAGCTCACCAGGGAACGGACCGAACACTGAAGCTTTCTTT.

The V and J genes are TRBV12-5 and TRBJ2-7, with 7 bases aligning to TRBD1. The CDR3 extends over 14 amino acids. The V gene end was trimmed by 3 bases and the J gene end by 3 bases; junction bases not matched to a gene: 5. Germline CDR1 and CDR2: LGHNT and FRNRAP. The CDR3 DNA is TGTGCTAGTGGTTTAGGGACAGCCGGCTACGAGCAGTACTTC. This translates into CASGLGTAGYEQYF.

Turning to this clonotype: Just one base apart from a much larger clone, this may be a read error. The genes are TRBV5-1 and TRBJ2-7; D remains ambiguous. Germline CDR1 and CDR2: SGHRS and YFSETQ. The length of the CDR3 is 13 residues. The CDR3, as DNA: TGCTCCAGCAGCCAGAGTTTAGGAGCCGAGCAGTACTTC. Its translation is CSSSQSLGAEQYF.

The chain uses TRBV9 and TRBJ2-6, with TRBD1 identical over 7 bases. Germline assignment: CDR1 SGDLS and CDR2 YYNGEE. V lost 3 bases to trimming and J lost 4 bases; unmatched junction nucleotides: 4. This CDR3 contains 15 residues. The CDR3 DNA follows: TGTGCCAGCAGCGCCACAGGGGAAGGGGCCAACGTCCTGACTTTC. Translation gives CASSATGEGANVLTF.

The chain employs TRBV12-3 or TRBV12-4 and TRBJ1-2, with TRBD1 matching 10 bases. CDR3 size: 15 residues. V was pared by 3 bases and J by 3 bases, with 4 bases of the junction left unmatched. The CDR3 protein is CASSFLGTGDYGYTF. CDR3 coding DNA: TGTGCCAGCAGTTTCCTCGGGACAGGGGACTATGGCTACACCTTC.

This chain uses TRBV20-1 with TRBJ1-6; 8 bases match TRBD1. With V trimmed by 5 bases and J by 0 bases, 6 bases remained unmatched. The CDR3 loop spans 16 amino acids. Germline V gene lookup returns CDR1 DFQATT and CDR2 SNEGSKA (reference sequence). CDR3 in amino acids: CSAYRQGSSYNSPLHF. The CDR3, as DNA: TGCAGTGCTTATCGACAGGGGAGCTCCTATAATTCACCCCTCCACTTT.

This clonotype occurred many times. J is TRBJ2-7 and V is TRBV18, with D perhaps TRBD1 or TRBD2 (5 bases each). Germline CDR1 and CDR2: KGHSH and LQKENI. The CDR3 runs to 14 residues. Between the trimmed V and J ends, which lost 2 bases and 3 bases, there was a span of 11 bases. CDR3 in amino acids: CASSPGTRGYEQYF. In DNA, the CDR3 is TGTGCCAGCTCACCAGGGACCCGGGGCTACGAGCAGTACTTC.

This clonotype was counted ten times or more. The CDR3 nucleotides read TGTGCCAGCAGTTGGGGGTCCGCAGACACCGGGGAGCTGTTTTTT. Protein product: CASSWGSADTGELFF. This chain links TRBV7-9 with TRBJ2-2; D assignment may be TRBD1 or TRBD2 (5 bases each). The CDR3 covers 15 residues. V lost 6 bases and J lost 3, with 14 bases in between. Per the germline V gene, CDR1 is SEHNR and CDR2 is FQNEAQ (reference sequence).

The table lists this clonotype with a few counts. The genes are TRBV5-1 and TRBJ2-7; either TRBD1 or TRBD2 may fit D (6 bases each). In germline, CDR1 is SGHRS, CDR2 YFSETQ. The CDR3 length is 16 residues. Trimming shortened V by 0 bases and J by 3 bases, and 16 bases separated the two germline ends. The DNA of the CDR3 is TGCGCCAGCAGCTTGGGGTTCATCGGGGGCGGCTACGAGCAGTACTTC. Translation gives CASSLGFIGGGYEQYF.

Ten or more counts support this clonotype. The genes are TRBV9 and TRBJ2-7; 7 bases align to TRBD1. CDR3 length equals 13 residues. Looked up from germline, CDR1 is SGDLS and CDR2 is YYNGEE. V lost 0 bases, J lost 6 bases, and 3 bases stayed unmatched. The CDR3 sequence is CASSVDNRGEQYF. The CDR3 DNA follows: TGTGCCAGCAGCGTAGATAACAGGGGCGAGCAGTACTTC.

This clonotype was recorded many times. The DNA for the CDR3 is TGCAGTGCTAGAGATCCTCGGGGGCCGGGGGAGACCCAGTACTTC. Translating it yields CSARDPRGPGETQYF. The chain combines TRBV20-1 with TRBJ2-5; either TRBD1 or TRBD2 may fit D (6 bases each). Between the trimmed V and J ends, which lost 0 bases and 5 bases, there was a span of 16 bases. Germline CDR1 is DFQATT and CDR2 is SNEGSKA (reference sequence). This CDR3 has 15 amino acids.

The J gene is TRBJ2-5, the V gene TRBV19; 7 bases are a match to TRBD2. Germline V CDR1 and CDR2: LNHDA, SQIVND (reference sequence). The ends lost 5 bases at V and 4 bases at J; junction bases unmatched: 4. There are 13 residues in the CDR3. As DNA, the CDR3 is TGTGCCAGTAGTTGGGCGGGGGTAGAGACCCAGTACTTC. It codes for CASSWAGVETQYF. The whole variable domain, filled in from reference TRBV19 and TRBJ2-5, reads DGGITQSPKYLFRKEGQNVTLSCEQNLNHDAMYWYRQDPGQGLRLIYYSQIVNDFQKGDIAEGYSVSREKKESFPLTVTSAQKNPTAFYLCASSWAGVETQYFGPGTRLLVL.

This clonotype was counted ten times or more. V and J are TRBV12-3 or TRBV12-4 and TRBJ1-1; 8 nucleotides agree with TRBD1. CDR3 length equals 14 residues. V trimming: 6 bases; J trimming: 2 bases; junction bases outside the gene matches: 5. The CDR3 nucleotides are TGTGCCAGCAGCTATACAGGGGGTAACACTGAAGCTTTCTTT. Translated: CASSYTGGNTEAFF.